This T cell receptor (beta chain) was recorded in a study of blood T cell repertoires in COVID-19. Turning to the study itself: Samples taken during acute and convalescent COVID-19 were collected in the United States, Italy and Spain. From T cells, B-cell-depleted T cells, or PBMCs came the material, which was cDNA or gDNA.

The CDR3 runs to 15 residues. Germline assignment: CDR1 LNHDA and CDR2 SQIVND (reference sequence). The J segment lost 4 bases and the V segment lost 6 bases, leaving 7 bases of the junction unmatched. Authors' data handling: Nucleated cell counts were estimated from reference gene primer amplification. Produced via immunoSEQ multiplex PCR; TCRdb's table is partial and in-frame only. Clone size and the V and J calls come from that table; the DNA yielded D and trimming. Of around 200,000 clones listed, more than 80% are singletons. This sequence was found in a woman older than 75 with acute or convalescent COVID-19. The rearrangement links TRBV19 to TRBJ2-3; 10 bases align to TRBD2. The sequencing input was peripheral blood. This CDR3 reads CASSNSGGSADTQYF. Written as DNA, the CDR3 is TGTGCCAGTAGCAATAGCGGGGGGTCTGCAGATACGCAGTATTTT.